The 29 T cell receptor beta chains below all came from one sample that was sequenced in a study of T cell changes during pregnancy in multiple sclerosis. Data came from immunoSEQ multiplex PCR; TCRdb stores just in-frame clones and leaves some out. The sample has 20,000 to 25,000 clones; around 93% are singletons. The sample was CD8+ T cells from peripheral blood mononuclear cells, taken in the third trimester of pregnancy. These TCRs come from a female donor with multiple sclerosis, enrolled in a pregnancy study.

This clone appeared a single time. The CDR3, as DNA: TGTGCCAGCAGTTTGACTAGCGGGAGTCCCACGCAGTATTTT. Translated, it gives CASSLTSGSPTQYF. The chain is built from TRBV27 and TRBJ2-3; TRBD2 matches 12 bases. The V segment lost 3 bases and the J segment 9 bases; nucleotides outside the gene matches: 4. The CDR3 has 14 amino acids. CDR1 and CDR2 from the germline V gene are MNHEY and SMNVEV (reference sequence).

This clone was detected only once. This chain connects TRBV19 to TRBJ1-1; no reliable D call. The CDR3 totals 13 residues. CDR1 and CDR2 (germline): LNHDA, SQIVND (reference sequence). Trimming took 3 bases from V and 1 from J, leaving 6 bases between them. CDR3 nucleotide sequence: TGTGCCAGTAGTATGACAAGGAACACTGAAGCTTTCTTT. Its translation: CASSMTRNTEAFF.

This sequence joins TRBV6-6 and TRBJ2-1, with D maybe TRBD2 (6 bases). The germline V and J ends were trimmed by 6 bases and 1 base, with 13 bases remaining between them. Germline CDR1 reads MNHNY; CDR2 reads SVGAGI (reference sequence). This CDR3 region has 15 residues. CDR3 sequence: CASRQSGPSYNEQFF. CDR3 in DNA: TGTGCCAGCAGGCAGAGCGGGCCTTCCTACAATGAGCAGTTCTTC.

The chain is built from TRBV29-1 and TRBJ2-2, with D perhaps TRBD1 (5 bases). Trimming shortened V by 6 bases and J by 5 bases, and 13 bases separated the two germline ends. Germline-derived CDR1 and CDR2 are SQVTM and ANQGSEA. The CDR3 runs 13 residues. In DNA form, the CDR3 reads TGCAGCGTCAACAGGATTGGAACCGGGGAGCTGTTTTTT. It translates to CSVNRIGTGELFF.

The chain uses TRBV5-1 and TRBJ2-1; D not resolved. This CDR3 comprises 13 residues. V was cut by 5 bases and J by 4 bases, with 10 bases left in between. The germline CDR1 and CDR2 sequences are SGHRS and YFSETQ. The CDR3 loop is CASSDSNYNEQFF. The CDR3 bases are TGCGCCAGCAGTGACTCGAATTACAATGAGCAGTTCTTC.

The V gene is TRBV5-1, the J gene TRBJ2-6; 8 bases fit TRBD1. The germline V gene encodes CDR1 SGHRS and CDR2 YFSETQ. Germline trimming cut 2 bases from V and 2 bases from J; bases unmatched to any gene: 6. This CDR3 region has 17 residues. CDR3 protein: CASSFPGQVAGANVLTF. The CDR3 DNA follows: TGCGCCAGCAGCTTCCCGGGACAGGTCGCTGGGGCCAACGTCCTGACTTTC.

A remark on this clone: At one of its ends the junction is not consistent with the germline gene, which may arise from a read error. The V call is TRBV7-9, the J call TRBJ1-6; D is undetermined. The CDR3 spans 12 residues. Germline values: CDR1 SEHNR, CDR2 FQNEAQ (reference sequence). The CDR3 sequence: CASSLGDSYRGF. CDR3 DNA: TGTGCCAGCAGCTTGGGTGACTCTTACCGCGGGTTT.

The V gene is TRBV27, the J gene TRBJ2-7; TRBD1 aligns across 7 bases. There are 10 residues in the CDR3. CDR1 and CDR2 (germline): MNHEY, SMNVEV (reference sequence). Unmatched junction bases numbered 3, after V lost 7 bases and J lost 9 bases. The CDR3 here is CASKGARQYF. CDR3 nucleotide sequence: TGTGCCAGCAAGGGGGCGCGGCAGTACTTC.

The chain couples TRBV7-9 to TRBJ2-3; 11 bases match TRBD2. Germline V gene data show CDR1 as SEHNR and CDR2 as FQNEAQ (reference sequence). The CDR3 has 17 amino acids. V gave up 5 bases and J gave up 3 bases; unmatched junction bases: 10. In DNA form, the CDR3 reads TGTGCCAGCAGCCCCCAGGTTAGCGGGGGGGTAACAGATACGCAGTATTTT. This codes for CASSPQVSGGVTDTQYF.

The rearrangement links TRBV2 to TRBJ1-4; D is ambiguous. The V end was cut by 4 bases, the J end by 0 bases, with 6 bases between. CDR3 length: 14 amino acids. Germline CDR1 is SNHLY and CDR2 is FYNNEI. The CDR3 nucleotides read TGTGCCAGCAGTGCCTACCCAACTAATGAAAAACTGTTTTTT. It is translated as CASSAYPTNEKLFF.

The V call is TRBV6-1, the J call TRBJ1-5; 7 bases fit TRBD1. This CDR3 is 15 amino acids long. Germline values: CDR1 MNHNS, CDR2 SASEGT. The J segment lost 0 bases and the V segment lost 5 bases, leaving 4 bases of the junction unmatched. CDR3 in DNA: TGTGCCAGCAGTTCCGGGACAGATAGCAATCAGCCCCAGCATTTT. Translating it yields CASSSGTDSNQPQHF.

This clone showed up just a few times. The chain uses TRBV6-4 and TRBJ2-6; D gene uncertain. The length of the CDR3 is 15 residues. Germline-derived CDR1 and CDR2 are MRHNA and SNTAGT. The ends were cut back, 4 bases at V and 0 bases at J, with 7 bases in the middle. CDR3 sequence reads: CASSGSSSGANVLTF. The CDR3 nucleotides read TGTGCCAGCAGTGGATCGAGCTCTGGGGCCAACGTCCTGACTTTC.

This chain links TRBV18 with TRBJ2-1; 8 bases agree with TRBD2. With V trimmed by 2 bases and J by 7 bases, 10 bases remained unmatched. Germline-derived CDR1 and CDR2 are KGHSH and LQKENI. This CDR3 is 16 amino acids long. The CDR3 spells CASSPNPAGEGNEQFF. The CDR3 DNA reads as TGTGCCAGCTCACCAAATCCAGCGGGAGAAGGGAATGAGCAGTTCTTC. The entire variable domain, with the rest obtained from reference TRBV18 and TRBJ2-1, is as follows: NAGVMQNPRHLVRRRGQEARLRCSPMKGHSHVYWYRQLPEEGLKFMVYLQKENIIDESGMPKERFSAEFPKEGPSILRIQQVVRGDSAAYFCASSPNPAGEGNEQFFGPGTRLTVL.

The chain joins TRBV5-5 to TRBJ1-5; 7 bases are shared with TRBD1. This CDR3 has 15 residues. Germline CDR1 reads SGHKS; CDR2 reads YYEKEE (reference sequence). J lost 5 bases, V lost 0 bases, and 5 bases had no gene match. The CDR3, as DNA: TGTGCCAGCAGCTTGGACTGGACAGGCGATCAGCCCCAGCATTTT. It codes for CASSLDWTGDQPQHF.

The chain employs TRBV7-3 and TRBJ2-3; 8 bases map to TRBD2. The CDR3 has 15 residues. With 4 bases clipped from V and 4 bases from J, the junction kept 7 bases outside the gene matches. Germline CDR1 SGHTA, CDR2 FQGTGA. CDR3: CASSWSGGPPDTQYF. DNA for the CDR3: TGTGCCAGCAGCTGGTCGGGGGGGCCTCCAGATACGCAGTATTTT.

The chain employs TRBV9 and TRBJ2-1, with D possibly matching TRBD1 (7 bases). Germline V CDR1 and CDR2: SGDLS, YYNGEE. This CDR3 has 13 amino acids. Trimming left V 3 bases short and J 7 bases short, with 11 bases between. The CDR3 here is CASSAPGGNEQFF. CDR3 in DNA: TGTGCCAGCAGCGCCCCAGGGGGGAATGAGCAGTTCTTC.

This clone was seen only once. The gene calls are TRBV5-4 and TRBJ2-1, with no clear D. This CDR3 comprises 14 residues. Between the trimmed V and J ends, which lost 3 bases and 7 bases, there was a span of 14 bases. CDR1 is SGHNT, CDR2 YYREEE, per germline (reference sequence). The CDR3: CASSSTTEDNEQFF. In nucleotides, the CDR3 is TGTGCCAGCAGCTCCACGACCGAGGATAATGAGCAGTTCTTC.

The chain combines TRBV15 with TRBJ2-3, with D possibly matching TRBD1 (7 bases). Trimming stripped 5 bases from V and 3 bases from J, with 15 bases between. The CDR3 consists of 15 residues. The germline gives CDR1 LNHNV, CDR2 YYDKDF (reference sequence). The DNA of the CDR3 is TGTGCCACCAGCCGCTGGAGGGGGCAAACAGATACGCAGTATTTT. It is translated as CATSRWRGQTDTQYF.

CDR3 residues: CASRGGIHRYF. The DNA for the CDR3 is TGTGCCAGCAGGGGGGGGATTCATAGGTATTTT. The rearrangement joins TRBV27 to TRBJ2-3, with TRBD2 matching 7 bases. The CDR3 consists of 11 residues. V shed 6 bases, J shed 14 bases, and the junction held 8 bases outside the gene matches. Germline V CDR1 and CDR2: MNHEY, SMNVEV (reference sequence).

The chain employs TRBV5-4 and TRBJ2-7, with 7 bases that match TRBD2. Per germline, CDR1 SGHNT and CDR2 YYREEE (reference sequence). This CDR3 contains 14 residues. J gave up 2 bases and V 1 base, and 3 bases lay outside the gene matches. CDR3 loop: CASSLRTRPYEQYF. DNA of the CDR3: TGTGCCAGCAGCTTGAGGACTAGGCCCTACGAGCAGTACTTC.

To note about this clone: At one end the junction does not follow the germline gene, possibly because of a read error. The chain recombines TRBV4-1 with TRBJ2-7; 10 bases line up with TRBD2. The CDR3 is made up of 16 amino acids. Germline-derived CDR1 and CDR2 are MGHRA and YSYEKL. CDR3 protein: CASSKEVAGGSYEQYF. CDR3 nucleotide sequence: TGCGCCAGCAGCAAAGAGGTAGCGGGAGGCTCCTACGAGCAGTACTTC.

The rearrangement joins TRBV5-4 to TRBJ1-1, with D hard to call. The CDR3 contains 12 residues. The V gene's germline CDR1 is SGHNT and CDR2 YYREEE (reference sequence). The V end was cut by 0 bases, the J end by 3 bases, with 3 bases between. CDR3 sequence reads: CASSLADTEAFF. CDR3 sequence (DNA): TGTGCCAGCAGCTTGGCGGACACTGAAGCTTTCTTT.

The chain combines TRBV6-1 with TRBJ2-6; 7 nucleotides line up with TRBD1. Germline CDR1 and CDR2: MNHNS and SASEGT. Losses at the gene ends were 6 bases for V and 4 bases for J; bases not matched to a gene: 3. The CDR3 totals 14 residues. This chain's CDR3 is CASRQGSGANVLTF. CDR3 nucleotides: TGTGCCAGCAGACAGGGGTCCGGGGCCAACGTCCTGACTTTC.

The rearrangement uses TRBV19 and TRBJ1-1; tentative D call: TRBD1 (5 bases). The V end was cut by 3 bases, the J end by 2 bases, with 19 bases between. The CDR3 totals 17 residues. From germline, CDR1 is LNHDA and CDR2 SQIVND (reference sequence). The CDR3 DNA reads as TGTGCCAGTAGTATGGGACTTTCCAGCGGGATAAACACTGAAGCTTTCTTT. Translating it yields CASSMGLSSGINTEAFF.

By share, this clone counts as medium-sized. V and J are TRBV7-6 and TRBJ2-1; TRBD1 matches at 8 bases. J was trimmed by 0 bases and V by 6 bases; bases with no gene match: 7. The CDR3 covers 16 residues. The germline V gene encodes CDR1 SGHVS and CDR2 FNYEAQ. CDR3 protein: CASRSTGGSSYNEQFF. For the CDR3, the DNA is TGTGCCAGCAGGAGTACAGGGGGAAGCTCCTACAATGAGCAGTTCTTC.

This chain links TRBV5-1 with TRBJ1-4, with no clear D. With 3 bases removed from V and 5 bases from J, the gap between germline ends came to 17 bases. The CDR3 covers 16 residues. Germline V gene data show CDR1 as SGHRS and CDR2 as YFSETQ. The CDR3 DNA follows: TGCGCCAGCAGCTCCCGGTCGGAGGGAGGGAATGAAAAACTGTTTTTT. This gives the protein CASSSRSEGGNEKLFF.

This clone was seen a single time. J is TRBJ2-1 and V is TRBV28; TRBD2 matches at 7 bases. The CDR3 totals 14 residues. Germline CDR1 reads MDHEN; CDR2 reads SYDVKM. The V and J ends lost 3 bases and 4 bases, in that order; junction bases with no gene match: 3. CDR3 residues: CASSLAGEYNEQFF. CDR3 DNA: TGTGCCAGCAGTTTGGCGGGAGAATACAATGAGCAGTTCTTC.

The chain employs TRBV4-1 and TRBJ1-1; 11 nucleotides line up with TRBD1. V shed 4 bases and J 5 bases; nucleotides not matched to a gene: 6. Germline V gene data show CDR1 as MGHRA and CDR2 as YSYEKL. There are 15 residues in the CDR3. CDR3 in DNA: TGCGCCAGCAGCCTAGGGACAGGGGGGGAAACTGAAGCTTTCTTT. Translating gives CASSLGTGGETEAFF.

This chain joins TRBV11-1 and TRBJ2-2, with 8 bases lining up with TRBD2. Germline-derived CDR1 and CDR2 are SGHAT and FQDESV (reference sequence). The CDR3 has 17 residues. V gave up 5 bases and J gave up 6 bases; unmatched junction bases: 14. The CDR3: CASSQVGVAGRPGELFF. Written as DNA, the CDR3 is TGTGCCAGCAGCCAGGTTGGAGTAGCGGGACGCCCCGGGGAGCTGTTTTTT.